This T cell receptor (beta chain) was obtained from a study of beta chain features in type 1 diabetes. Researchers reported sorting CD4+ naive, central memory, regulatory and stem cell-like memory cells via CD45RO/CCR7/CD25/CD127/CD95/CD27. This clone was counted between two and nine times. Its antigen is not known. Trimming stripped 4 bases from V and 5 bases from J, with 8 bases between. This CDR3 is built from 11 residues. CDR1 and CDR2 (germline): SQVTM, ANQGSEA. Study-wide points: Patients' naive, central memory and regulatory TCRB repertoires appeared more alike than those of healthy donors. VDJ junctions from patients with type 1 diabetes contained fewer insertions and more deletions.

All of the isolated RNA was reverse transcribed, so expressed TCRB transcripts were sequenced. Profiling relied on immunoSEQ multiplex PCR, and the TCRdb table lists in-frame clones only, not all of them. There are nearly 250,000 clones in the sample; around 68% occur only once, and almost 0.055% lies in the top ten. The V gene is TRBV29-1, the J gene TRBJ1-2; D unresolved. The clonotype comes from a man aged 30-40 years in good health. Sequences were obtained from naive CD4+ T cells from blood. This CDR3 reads CSVVSNYGYTF. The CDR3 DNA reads TGCAGCGTTGTCTCCAATTATGGCTACACCTTC.